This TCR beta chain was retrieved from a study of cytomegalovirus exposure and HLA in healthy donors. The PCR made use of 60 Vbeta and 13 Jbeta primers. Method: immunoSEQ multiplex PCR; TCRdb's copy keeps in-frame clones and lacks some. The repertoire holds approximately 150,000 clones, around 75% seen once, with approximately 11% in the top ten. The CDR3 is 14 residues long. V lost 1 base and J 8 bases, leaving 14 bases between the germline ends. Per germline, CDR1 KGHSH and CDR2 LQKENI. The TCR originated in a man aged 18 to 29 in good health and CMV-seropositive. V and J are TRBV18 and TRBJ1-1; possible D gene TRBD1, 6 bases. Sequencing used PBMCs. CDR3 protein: CASSPQGTNKEAFF. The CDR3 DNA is TGTGCCAGCTCACCACAAGGGACAAATAAAGAAGCTTTCTTT.